This is a list of T cell receptor beta chains from one sample in a study of blood T cell repertoires in COVID-19. The data were produced by immunoSEQ multiplex PCR, yet TCRdb's version contains in-frame clones alone and is incomplete. The table has a few hundred thousand clones, more than 65% seen once; the top ten hold about 3.4%. Sequencing was done on a sample of peripheral blood. The source of these receptors is a woman aged 18-29 years with acute or convalescent COVID-19. Both conserved end residues are part of each CDR3. D genes are given only for firm matches. Clone size is given for some rows only: seen once, a few or many times, or a class if the clone is expanded.

clone size	D gene	V gene	J gene	CDR3 protein	CDR3 DNA
once	TRBD2	TRBV4-3	TRBJ2-1	CASSLGRDPSSGYNEQFF	TGCGCCAGCAGCCTAGGTAGGGACCCCTCTAGCGGATACAATGAGCAGTTCTTC
once	.	TRBV6-2/TRBV6-3	TRBJ1-6	CASSYQRYSPRDSDSPLHF	TGTGCCAGCAGTTACCAAAGATACAGCCCCCGAGATTCGGATTCACCCCTCCACTTT
once	TRBD2	TRBV30	TRBJ2-1	CAWSVSRTSGSLNEQFF	TGTGCCTGGAGTGTTTCCCGTACTAGCGGGAGCCTCAATGAGCAGTTCTTC
.	TRBD1	TRBV7-2	TRBJ1-6	CASSLNQGANSPLHF	TGTGCCAGCAGCTTGAATCAGGGGGCTAATTCACCCCTCCACTTT
.	TRBD2	TRBV11-2	TRBJ2-5	CASSSGPGAGGLETQYF	TGTGCCAGCAGCTCCGGGCCGGGAGCGGGAGGTTTAGAGACCCAGTACTTC
.	TRBD1	TRBV5-1	TRBJ1-2	CASSLDPGTGGSPRF	TGCGCCAGCAGCTTGGACCCCGGGACAGGGGGGTCACCCCGCTTC
.	TRBD1	TRBV11-2	TRBJ1-2	CASSVGTAVPYGYTF	TGTGCCAGCAGCGTCGGGACAGCGGTGCCTTATGGCTACACCTTC
.	.	TRBV7-8	TRBJ1-1	CASSLLPSEAEAFF	TGTGCCAGCAGCTTACTCCCCTCGGAGGCTGAAGCTTTCTTT
.	TRBD2	TRBV2	TRBJ2-5	CASRPTSGKETQYF	TGTGCCAGCAGGCCGACTAGCGGAAAAGAGACCCAGTACTTC
few	TRBD2	TRBV4-2	TRBJ2-2	CASSPLGTSGKPNTGELFF	TGTGCCAGCAGCCCCCTGGGGACTAGCGGGAAACCGAACACCGGGGAGCTGTTTTTT
.	TRBD1	TRBV6-2/TRBV6-3	TRBJ2-4	CASSSRDRVTDIQYF	TGTGCCAGCAGTTCCCGGGACAGGGTTACGGACATTCAGTACTTC
.	.	TRBV28	TRBJ1-5	CASSSTGITPQHF	TGTGCCAGCAGTAGTACAGGGATAACGCCCCAGCATTTT
.	.	TRBV30	TRBJ1-3	CAWNGLHSGNTIYF	TGTGCCTGGAATGGACTGCACTCTGGAAACACCATATATTTT
.	.	TRBV5-8	TRBJ1-2	CASSLRSDTF	TGTGCCAGCAGCCTCCGATCGGACACCTTC
.	TRBD1	TRBV7-8	TRBJ1-2	CASSTMGQGMYGYTF	TGTGCCAGCAGCACTATGGGACAGGGGATGTATGGCTACACCTTC
many	TRBD1	TRBV28	TRBJ1-2	CASSLLTRTGGDYGYTF	TGTGCCAGCAGTTTACTCACAAGGACAGGGGGTGACTATGGCTACACCTTC
.	.	TRBV7-2	TRBJ2-7	CASSLAGLAPYEQYF	TGTGCCAGCAGCTTAGCGGGCCTAGCGCCCTACGAGCAGTACTTC
few	.	TRBV19	TRBJ1-2	CASSGQGFGGYTF	TGTGCCAGTAGTGGGCAGGGGTTTGGTGGCTACACCTTC
once	TRBD1	TRBV4-3	TRBJ2-7	CASSQTGGFDEQYF	TGCGCCAGCAGCCAAACAGGGGGCTTCGACGAGCAGTACTTC
.	TRBD2	TRBV27	TRBJ2-7	CASSSGTSGKYEQYF	TGTGCCAGCAGCTCCGGGACTAGCGGGAAATACGAGCAGTACTTC
few	TRBD2	TRBV7-9	TRBJ2-7	CASTLGTSGRSEQYF	TGTGCCAGCACCCTAGGGACTAGCGGGAGAAGCGAGCAGTACTTC
.	TRBD1	TRBV9	TRBJ2-7	CASSANRRGLRAYEQYF	TGTGCCAGCAGCGCCAATCGCAGGGGGCTGAGGGCCTACGAGCAGTACTTC
.	.	TRBV7-2	TRBJ1-2	CASSLVGTDNYGYTF	TGTGCCAGCAGCTTAGTAGGGACTGATAACTATGGCTACACCTTC
.	TRBD1	TRBV2	TRBJ2-7	CASNTNRGEQYF	TGTGCCAGCAACACTAACAGGGGCGAGCAGTACTTC
.	TRBD1	TRBV28	TRBJ1-1	CASSLSQGAGTEAFF	TGTGCCAGCAGTTTATCCCAGGGGGCAGGCACTGAAGCTTTCTTT
.	.	TRBV28	TRBJ2-7	CASSTENYEQYF	TGTGCCAGCAGTACAGAAAACTACGAGCAGTACTTC
.	TRBD1	TRBV20-1	TRBJ1-2	CSASRQGEIWGNSYTF	TGCAGTGCTAGTCGACAGGGGGAGATTTGGGGGAATAGCTACACCTTC
.	TRBD2	TRBV6-5	TRBJ2-7	CASSLGLAGYEQYF	TGTGCCAGCAGTTTGGGACTAGCGGGCTACGAGCAGTACTTC
few	.	TRBV28	TRBJ2-2	CASSLVETLNTGELFF	TGTGCCAGCAGTTTAGTAGAGACACTGAACACCGGGGAGCTGTTTTTT
.	.	TRBV28	TRBJ1-5	CASSFGQPWSNQPQHF	TGTGCCAGCAGTTTTGGACAGCCATGGAGCAATCAGCCCCAGCATTTT
.	.	TRBV27	TRBJ2-3	CASRIYSSADTQYF	TGTGCCAGCAGGATTTACAGTAGCGCAGATACGCAGTATTTT
.	.	TRBV18	TRBJ2-1	CASSSAGNEQFF	TGTGCCAGCTCATCGGCGGGAAATGAGCAGTTCTTC
.	.	TRBV28	TRBJ1-2	CASSFGPGLGYGYTF	TGTGCCAGCAGTTTCGGCCCTGGGCTTGGCTATGGCTACACCTTC
.	.	TRBV24-1	TRBJ2-2	CATSGGGDTGELFF	TGTGCCACCAGTGGAGGGGGAGACACCGGGGAGCTGTTTTTT
.	.	TRBV10-3	TRBJ1-2	CAISATQGGENYGYTF	TGTGCCATCAGTGCAACACAGGGTGGGGAAAACTATGGCTACACCTTC
.	TRBD2	TRBV6-1	TRBJ2-7	CASSEPRGGSRYEQYF	TGTGCCAGCAGCGAACCTCGGGGGGGGAGTAGGTACGAGCAGTACTTC
few	TRBD1	TRBV7-2	TRBJ2-3	CASSPWTGDTDTQYF	TGTGCCAGCAGCCCCTGGACAGGAGACACAGATACGCAGTATTTT
.	TRBD1	TRBV12-3/TRBV12-4	TRBJ1-2	CASRGTGGYGYTF	TGTGCCAGCAGGGGGACAGGGGGCTATGGCTACACCTTC
.	.	TRBV6-5	TRBJ1-1	CASSYGRNTEAFF	TGTGCCAGCAGTTACGGGCGGAACACTGAAGCTTTCTTT
.	.	TRBV7-9	TRBJ1-2	CASSLAGARRGFYTF	TGTGCCAGCAGCTTAGCGGGCGCCCGGCGGGGATTCTACACCTTC
.	TRBD2	TRBV19	TRBJ2-5	CASSPGPGGETQYF	TGTGCCAGTAGCCCCGGCCCGGGAGGGGAGACCCAGTACTTC